This record looks at one T cell receptor beta chain sequence and its context. As yet, its antigen is unknown. The CDR3 has 13 amino acids. V lost 2 bases and J 2 bases, leaving 6 bases between the germline ends. CDR1 is SGHRS and CDR2 is YFSETQ in the germline V gene. The data belong to a study of OX40 agonist ivuxolimab in advanced cancers. Study conclusions and caveats: Averaging showed that CD8+ T cells had more expanded clones than CD4+ did.

Measured with immunoSEQ multiplex PCR; TCRdb has only the in-frame clones, and not every one. The sample contains just under 85,000 clones, roughly 80% of which appear only once. This specimen consisted of CD4+ or CD8+ T cells sorted from blood, obtained in a trial of the OX40 agonist ivuxolimab. The V call is TRBV5-1, the J call TRBJ2-3; the D is unclear. The TCR sequence derives from an adult with an advanced solid tumor such as melanoma, head and neck, liver or kidney cancer. CDR3 nucleotides: TGCGCCAGCAGCTTCACTACCACAGATACGCAGTATTTT. This gives the protein CASSFTTTDTQYF.